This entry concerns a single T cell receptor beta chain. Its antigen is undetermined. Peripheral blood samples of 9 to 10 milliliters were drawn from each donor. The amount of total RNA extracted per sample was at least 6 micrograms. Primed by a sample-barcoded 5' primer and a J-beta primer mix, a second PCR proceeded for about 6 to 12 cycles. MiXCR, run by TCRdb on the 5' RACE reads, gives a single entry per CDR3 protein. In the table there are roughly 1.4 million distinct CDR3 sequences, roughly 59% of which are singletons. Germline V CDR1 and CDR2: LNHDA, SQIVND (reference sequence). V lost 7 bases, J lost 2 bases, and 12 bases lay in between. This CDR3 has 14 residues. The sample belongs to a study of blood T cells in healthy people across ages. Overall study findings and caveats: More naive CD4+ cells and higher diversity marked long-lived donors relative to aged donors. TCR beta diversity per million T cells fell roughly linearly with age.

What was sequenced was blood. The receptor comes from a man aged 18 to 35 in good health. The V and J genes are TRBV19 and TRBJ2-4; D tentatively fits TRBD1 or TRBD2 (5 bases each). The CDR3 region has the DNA TGTGCCAGTATCCGGTCGGGACCCAAAAACATTCAGTACTTC. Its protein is CASIRSGPKNIQYF. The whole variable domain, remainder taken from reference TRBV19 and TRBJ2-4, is DGGITQSPKYLFRKEGQNVTLSCEQNLNHDAMYWYRQDPGQGLRLIYYSQIVNDFQKGDIAEGYSVSREKKESFPLTVTSAQKNPTAFYLCASIRSGPKNIQYFGAGTRLSVL.